This entry features one TCR beta chain sequence. Its antigen specificity is not known. No base-level quality is on record; no much larger clone is a single base apart. This entry belongs to a study of a mutant IDH1 vaccine in newly diagnosed glioma listed by TCRdb under 2021. Background for the entire study: Eight vaccinations were administered to patients in weeks 1, 3, 5, 7, 11, 15, 19 and 23, corresponding to visits V03 through V10. Longitudinal TCRB deep sequencing was performed for roughly 27 treated patients wherever samples were available for exploratory analyses. Peripheral blood was collected at six visits: V03 (baseline), V05, V07, V10, V12 and V13. Of the approximately 30 treated patients, approximately 60% were male and around 40% were female, and the mean age was approximately 40 years. Before enrollment, patients had received standard therapy of radiotherapy alone, temozolomide alone, or radiochemotherapy with temozolomide; most received the combination. Vaccination was initiated 4-6 weeks after radiotherapy alone, or concurrently with temozolomide cycles in the chemotherapy-containing groups.

Preparation of the library involved the immunoSEQ multiplex PCR assay. Rearranged TCR beta chain sequences were amplified with the hsTCRB Kit following the manufacturer's protocol. TCRB libraries were sequenced on an Illumina MiSeq. As for the original processing: The proprietary platform of the kit vendor was used for demultiplexing, trimming and gene mapping. TCRdb obtained this table from immuneACCESS and retained in-frame rearrangements with V and J assigned. These tables miss some clones; where compared with another copy, unresolved V genes account for less than half of the shortfall, and the remainder is unexplained. V and J calls and clone size come straight from that table; D and trimming were deduced from the DNA. This sample is represented by roughly 19,000 clones; about four fifths of them were singletons. The biggest ten clones account for about 13% of the sample. What the time point label conveys for this sample: week 23, last vaccination. Each vaccine dose was 300 ug of a 20-mer mutant IDH1 peptide in Montanide, given subcutaneously with topical imiquimod. The donors had newly diagnosed IDH1-mutant astrocytomas of WHO grade 3 or 4 that showed loss of nuclear ATRX. The samples were drawn from NOA16, a multicentre, single-arm, open-label phase I trial in Germany that tested a mutant IDH1 peptide vaccine in humans for the first time. Genomic DNA for TCRB sequencing was isolated from EDTA blood with the DNeasy Blood and Tissue Kit.

Beyond this particular receptor, the publication reports: According to the authors, sample limitations meant that analyses of patient blood samples could not be reproduced. Availability determined which PBMC samples were chosen for TCRB deep sequencing. Changes in the top peripheral T cell clonotypes picked up by TCRB sequencing did not appear to be linked to pseudoprogression. Immune responses induced by the vaccine were seen in around 94% of patients across multiple MHC alleles.

The source material was PBMCs, sampled from a glioma patient whose treatment included an IDH1 peptide vaccine. The receptor was derived from a man between 25 and 39 years old with glioma.

The DNA sequence is TGTGCCAGCAGCTTAACGGCGGGGGACGCCGGAAACACCATATATTTT. This gives the protein CASSLTAGDAGNTIYF. Rearrangement joined TRBV7-2 to TRBJ1-3; the D gene is perhaps TRBD1, from 5 matching bases. The junction shows trimming of 2 bases on V and 4 bases on J, plus 15 bases between the germline ends. The CDR3 holds 16 amino acids from the cysteine to the phenylalanine. The kept DNA is CDR3 alone, 48 bases in frame from the first base. The germline V gene sets CDR1 to SGHTA and CDR2 to FQGNSA.